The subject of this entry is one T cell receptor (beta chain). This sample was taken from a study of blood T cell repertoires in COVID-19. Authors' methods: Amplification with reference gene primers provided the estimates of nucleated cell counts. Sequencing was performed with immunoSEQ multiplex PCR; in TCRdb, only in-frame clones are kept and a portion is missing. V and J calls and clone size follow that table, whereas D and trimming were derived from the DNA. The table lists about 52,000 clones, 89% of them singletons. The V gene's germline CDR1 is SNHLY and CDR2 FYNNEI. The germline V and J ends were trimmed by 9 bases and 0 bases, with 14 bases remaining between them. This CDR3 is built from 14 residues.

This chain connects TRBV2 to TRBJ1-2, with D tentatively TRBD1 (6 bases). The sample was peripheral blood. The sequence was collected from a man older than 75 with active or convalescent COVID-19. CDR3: CASLYRAANYGYTF. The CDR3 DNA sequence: TGTGCCAGTTTGTACAGGGCGGCTAACTATGGCTACACCTTC.